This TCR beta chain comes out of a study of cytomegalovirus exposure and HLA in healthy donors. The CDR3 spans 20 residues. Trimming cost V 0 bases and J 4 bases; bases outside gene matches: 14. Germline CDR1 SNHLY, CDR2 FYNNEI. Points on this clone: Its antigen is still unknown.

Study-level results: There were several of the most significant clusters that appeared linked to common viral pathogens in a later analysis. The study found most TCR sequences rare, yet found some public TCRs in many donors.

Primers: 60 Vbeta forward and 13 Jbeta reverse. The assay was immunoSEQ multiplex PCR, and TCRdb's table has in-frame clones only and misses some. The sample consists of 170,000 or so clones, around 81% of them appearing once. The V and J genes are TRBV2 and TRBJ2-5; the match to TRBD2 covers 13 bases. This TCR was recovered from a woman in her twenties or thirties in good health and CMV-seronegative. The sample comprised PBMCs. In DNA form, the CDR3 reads TGTGCCAGCAGTGAAGCCCTCCCGGGGACTAGCGGGGCCCCCGCAGAGACCCAGTACTTC. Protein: CASSEALPGTSGAPAETQYF.